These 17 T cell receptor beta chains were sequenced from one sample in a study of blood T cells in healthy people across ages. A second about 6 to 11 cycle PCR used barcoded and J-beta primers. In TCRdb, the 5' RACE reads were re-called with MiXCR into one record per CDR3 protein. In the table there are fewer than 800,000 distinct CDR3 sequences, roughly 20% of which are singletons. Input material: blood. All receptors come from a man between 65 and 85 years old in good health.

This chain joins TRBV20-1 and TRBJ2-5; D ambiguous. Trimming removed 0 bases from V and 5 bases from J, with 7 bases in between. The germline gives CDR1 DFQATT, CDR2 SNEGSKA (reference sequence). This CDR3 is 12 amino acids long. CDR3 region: CSARDVTETQYF. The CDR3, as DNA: TGCAGTGCTAGAGATGTGACGGAGACCCAGTACTTC.

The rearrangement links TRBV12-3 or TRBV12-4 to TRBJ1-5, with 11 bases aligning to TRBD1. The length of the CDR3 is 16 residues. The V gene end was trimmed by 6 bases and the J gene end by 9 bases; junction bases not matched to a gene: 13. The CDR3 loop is CASSTGGTGGKMPQHF. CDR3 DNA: TGTGCCAGCAGCACCGGCGGGACAGGGGGGAAGATGCCCCAGCATTTT.

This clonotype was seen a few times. The CDR3 DNA reads TGTGCTGCAACGGGACTAGCGGCAAAAATATCCTACAATGAGCAGTTCTTC. Translated: CAATGLAAKISYNEQFF. V usage is TRBV30 and J usage is TRBJ2-1; 11 positions match TRBD2. Germline CDR1 and CDR2: GTSNPN and SVGIG (reference sequence). The CDR3 is 17 residues long. Full variable domain (outside the CDR3, taken from reference TRBV30 and TRBJ2-1): SQTIHQWPATLVQPVGSPLSLECTVEGTSNPNLYWYRQAAGRGLQLLFYSVGIGQISSEVPQNLSASRPQDRQFILSSKKLLLSDSGFYLCAATGLAAKISYNEQFFGPGTRLTVL.

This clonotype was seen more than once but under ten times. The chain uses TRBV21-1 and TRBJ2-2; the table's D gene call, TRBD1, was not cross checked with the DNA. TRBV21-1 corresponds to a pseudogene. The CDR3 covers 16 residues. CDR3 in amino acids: CASSKEWAANTGELFF. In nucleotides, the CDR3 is TGTGCCAGCAGCAAAGAGTGGGCGGCGAACACCGGGGAGCTGTTTTTT.

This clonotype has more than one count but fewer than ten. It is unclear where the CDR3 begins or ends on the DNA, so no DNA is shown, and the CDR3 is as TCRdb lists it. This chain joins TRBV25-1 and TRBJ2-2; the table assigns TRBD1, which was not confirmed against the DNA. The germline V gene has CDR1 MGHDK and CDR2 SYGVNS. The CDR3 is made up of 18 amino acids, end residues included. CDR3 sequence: CASSHSRVGQGATGELFF.

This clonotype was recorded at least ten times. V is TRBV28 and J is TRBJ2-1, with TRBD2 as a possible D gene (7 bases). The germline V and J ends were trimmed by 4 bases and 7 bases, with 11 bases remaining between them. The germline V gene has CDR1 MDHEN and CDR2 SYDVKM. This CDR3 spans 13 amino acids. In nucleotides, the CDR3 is TGTGCCAGCAGTTGGGGAGGGGGTAATGAGCAGTTCTTC. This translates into CASSWGGGNEQFF.

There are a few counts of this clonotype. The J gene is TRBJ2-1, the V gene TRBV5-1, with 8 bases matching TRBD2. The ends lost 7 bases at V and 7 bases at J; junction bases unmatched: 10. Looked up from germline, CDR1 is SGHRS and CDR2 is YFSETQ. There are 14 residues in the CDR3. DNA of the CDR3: TGCGCCAGCTCCGGACCCGGGACTAGAAATGAGCAGTTCTTC. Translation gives CASSGPGTRNEQFF.

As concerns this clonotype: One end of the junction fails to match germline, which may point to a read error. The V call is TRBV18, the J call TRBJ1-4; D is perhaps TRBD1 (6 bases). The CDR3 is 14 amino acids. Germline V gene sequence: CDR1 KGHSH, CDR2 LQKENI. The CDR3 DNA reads TGTGCCGGCTCGGGGGGCCTTCAGACCGAAAAACTGTTTTTT. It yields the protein CAGSGGLQTEKLFF.

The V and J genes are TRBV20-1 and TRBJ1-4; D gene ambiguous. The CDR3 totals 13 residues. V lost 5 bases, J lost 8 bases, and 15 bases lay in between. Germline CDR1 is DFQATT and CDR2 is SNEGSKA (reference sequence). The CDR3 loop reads CSAGGGPREKLFF. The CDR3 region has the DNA TGCAGTGCTGGAGGCGGACCGAGGGAAAAACTGTTTTTT.

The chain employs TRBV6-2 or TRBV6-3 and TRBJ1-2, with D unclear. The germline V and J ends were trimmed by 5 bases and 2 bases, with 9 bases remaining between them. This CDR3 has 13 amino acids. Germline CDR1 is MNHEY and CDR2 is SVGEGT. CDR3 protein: CASSDARNYGYTF. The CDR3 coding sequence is TGTGCCAGCAGTGATGCCAGGAACTATGGCTACACCTTC.

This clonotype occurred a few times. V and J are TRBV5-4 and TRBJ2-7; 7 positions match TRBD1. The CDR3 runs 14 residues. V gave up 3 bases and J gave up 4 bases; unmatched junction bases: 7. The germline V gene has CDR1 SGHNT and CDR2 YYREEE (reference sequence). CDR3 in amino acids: CASSSTGSGYEQYF. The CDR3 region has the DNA TGTGCCAGCAGCTCGACAGGGAGCGGATACGAGCAGTACTTC.

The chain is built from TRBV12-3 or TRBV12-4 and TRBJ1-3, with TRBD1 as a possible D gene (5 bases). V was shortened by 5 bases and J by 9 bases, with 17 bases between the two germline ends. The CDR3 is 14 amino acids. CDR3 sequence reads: CASSLGPSRATIYF. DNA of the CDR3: TGTGCCAGCAGTCTCGGACCCTCCAGGGCCACCATATATTTT.

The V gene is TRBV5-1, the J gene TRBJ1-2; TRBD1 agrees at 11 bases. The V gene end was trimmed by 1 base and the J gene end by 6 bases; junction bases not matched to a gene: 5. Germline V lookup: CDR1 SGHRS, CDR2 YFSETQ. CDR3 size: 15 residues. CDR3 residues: CASSLPGQGDHGYTF. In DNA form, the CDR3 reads TGCGCCAGCAGCTTGCCGGGACAGGGGGATCATGGCTACACCTTC.

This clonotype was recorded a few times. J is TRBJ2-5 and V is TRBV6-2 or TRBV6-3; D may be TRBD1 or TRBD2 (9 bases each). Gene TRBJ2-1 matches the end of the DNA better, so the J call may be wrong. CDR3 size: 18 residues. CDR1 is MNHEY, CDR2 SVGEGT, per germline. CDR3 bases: TGTGCCAGCAGCCGCGACAGGGGGATAGCGGGAGTTATGGATGAGCAGTTCTTC. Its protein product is CASSRDRGIAGVMDEQFF.

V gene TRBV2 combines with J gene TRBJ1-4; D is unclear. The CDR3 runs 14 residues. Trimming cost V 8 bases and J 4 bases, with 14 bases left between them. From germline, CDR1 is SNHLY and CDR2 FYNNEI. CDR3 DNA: TGTGCCAGCTCGAGGAGTGGTTTTAATGAAAAACTGTTTTTT. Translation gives CASSRSGFNEKLFF.

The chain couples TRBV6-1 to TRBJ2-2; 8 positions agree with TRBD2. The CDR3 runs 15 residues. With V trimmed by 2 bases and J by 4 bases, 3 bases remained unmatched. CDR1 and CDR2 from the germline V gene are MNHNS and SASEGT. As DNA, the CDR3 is TGTGCCAGCAGTGAATTACTAGCGGCCACCGGGGAGCTGTTTTTT. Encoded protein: CASSELLAATGELFF.

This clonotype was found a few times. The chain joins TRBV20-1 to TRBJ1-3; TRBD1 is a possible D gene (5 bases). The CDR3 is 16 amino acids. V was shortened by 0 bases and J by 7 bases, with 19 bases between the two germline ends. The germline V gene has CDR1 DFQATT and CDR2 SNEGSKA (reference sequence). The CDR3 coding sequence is TGCAGTGCTAGAGATTTGAGGGGAACCCAGGTCAACACCATATATTTT. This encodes CSARDLRGTQVNTIYF.